Following are 23 T cell receptor beta chains from one sample sequenced in a study of cytomegalovirus exposure and HLA in healthy donors. Only in-frame clones appear in the TCRdb table, and some are missing; sequencing was by immunoSEQ multiplex PCR. The sample holds about 330,000 clones, approximately 86% seen once. Specimen: PBMCs. These receptors all stem from a woman younger than 45 in good health and CMV-seropositive.

The gene calls are TRBV5-5 and TRBJ2-7; 10 bases align to TRBD2. The germline gives CDR1 SGHKS, CDR2 YYEKEE (reference sequence). The ends lost 4 bases at V and 5 bases at J; junction bases unmatched: 24. The CDR3 is made up of 20 amino acids. The CDR3, as DNA: TGTGCCAGCAGCCCCTCCTTTTCGGGCTCTTCCCTAGCGGGAGCCCACGAGCAGTACTTC. Protein sequence: CASSPSFSGSSLAGAHEQYF.

The chain is built from TRBV6-5 and TRBJ1-1; no firm D call. The CDR3 is 14 amino acids. V dropped 0 bases and J dropped 3 bases, with 8 bases sitting between them. Looked up from germline, CDR1 is MNHEY and CDR2 is SVGAGI. The CDR3 DNA sequence: TGTGCCAGCAGTTACTCGATGGCGTACACTGAAGCTTTCTTT. Translating it yields CASSYSMAYTEAFF.

This chain uses TRBV5-5 with TRBJ1-4, with D possibly being TRBD1 (6 bases). Germline V gives CDR1 SGHKS, CDR2 YYEKEE (reference sequence). CDR3 size: 15 residues. Trimming cost V 2 bases and J 4 bases, with 12 bases left between them. CDR3 amino acids: CASSFQGLGNEKLFF. The DNA for the CDR3 is TGTGCCAGCAGCTTTCAGGGGTTAGGTAATGAAAAACTGTTTTTT.

This clone appeared a single time. The chain carries TRBV11-2 and TRBJ1-4; no clear D gene. The CDR3 totals 16 residues. Deletions cut 4 bases from V and 5 bases from J, with 17 bases between. CDR1 is SGHAT, CDR2 FQNNGV, per germline. CDR3 region: CASSSPYDPKNEKLFF. The CDR3 DNA reads as TGTGCCAGCAGCTCTCCTTACGACCCGAAGAATGAAAAACTGTTTTTT.

J is TRBJ2-3 and V is TRBV6-5; D might be TRBD1 (6 bases). CDR3 length: 15 amino acids. The V end was cut by 6 bases, the J end by 6 bases, with 19 bases between. Germline lookup yields CDR1 MNHEY and CDR2 SVGAGI. This CDR3 is CASSRGTLSADTQYF. The CDR3, as DNA: TGTGCCAGCAGCCGAGGGACATTATCCGCGGATACGCAGTATTTT.

The J gene is TRBJ1-2, the V gene TRBV9, with TRBD1 identical over 11 bases. The trim removed 3 bases at V and 6 bases at J, leaving 7 bases unmatched. This CDR3 has 15 residues. Per the germline V gene, CDR1 is SGDLS and CDR2 is YYNGEE. CDR3 DNA: TGTGCCAGCAGCGACGGGACAGGGGGATTTCATGGCTACACCTTC. Translated, it gives CASSDGTGGFHGYTF.

This clone was seen only a few times. The chain couples TRBV7-8 to TRBJ2-7; D uncertain. V lost 1 base and J 3 bases, leaving 7 bases between the germline ends. The CDR3 is 13 amino acids. Germline V lookup: CDR1 SGHVS, CDR2 FQNEAQ. This CDR3 reads CASSLGSNYEQYF. The CDR3 DNA reads as TGTGCCAGCAGCTTAGGGTCGAACTACGAGCAGTACTTC.

The V and J genes are TRBV28 and TRBJ1-2, with 7 bases fitting TRBD1. Germline CDR1 is MDHEN and CDR2 is SYDVKM. V shed 10 bases, J shed 3 bases, and the junction held 11 bases outside the gene matches. The CDR3 covers 14 residues. The CDR3 DNA follows: TGTGCCACCCTCGTGGGACAGACTTACTATGGCTACACCTTC. Its translation is CATLVGQTYYGYTF.

The chain combines TRBV6-1 with TRBJ2-7, with D tentatively TRBD2 (6 bases). Trimming stripped 8 bases from V and 7 bases from J, with 18 bases between. Germline loops: CDR1 MNHNS, CDR2 SASEGT. This CDR3 contains 13 residues. CDR3 sequence (DNA): TGTGCCAGCGGGCGGGGAAGTTACGAGGAGCAGTACTTC. This encodes CASGRGSYEEQYF.

This sequence joins TRBV2 and TRBJ1-2; TRBD1 is a possible D gene (6 bases). The germline gives CDR1 SNHLY, CDR2 FYNNEI. The CDR3 extends over 15 amino acids. V gave up 9 bases and J gave up 0 bases, with 17 bases separating them. Here the CDR3 DNA reads TGTGCCAGGGGAGACCCGGACAGTTCTAACTATGGCTACACCTTC. Translating it yields CARGDPDSSNYGYTF.

V usage is TRBV19 and J usage is TRBJ2-2; TRBD1 might be the D (6 bases). Germline V gene sequence: CDR1 LNHDA, CDR2 SQIVND (reference sequence). Trimming took off 1 base at V and 8 bases at J, with 8 bases between the two ends. The CDR3 runs 13 residues. The CDR3 loop reads CASSIVQGGELFF. The CDR3 DNA reads TGTGCCAGTAGTATAGTACAGGGAGGGGAGCTGTTTTTT. The full variable domain, its missing parts supplied by reference TRBV19 and TRBJ2-2, is DGGITQSPKYLFRKEGQNVTLSCEQNLNHDAMYWYRQDPGQGLRLIYYSQIVNDFQKGDIAEGYSVSREKKESFPLTVTSAQKNPTAFYLCASSIVQGGELFFGEGSRLTVL.

The rearrangement uses TRBV4-2 and TRBJ2-7, with 7 nucleotides matching TRBD2. J lost 7 bases, V lost 4 bases, and 13 bases had no gene match. The CDR3 spans 15 residues. The germline CDR1 and CDR2 sequences are LGHNA and YNFKEQ. Here the CDR3 reads CASSPRASGTGEQYF. CDR3 DNA sequence: TGTGCCAGCAGCCCGAGGGCTAGCGGTACGGGGGAGCAGTACTTC.

The chain couples TRBV6-5 to TRBJ2-1, with TRBD1 matching over 8 bases. The CDR3 runs 14 residues. V lost 7 bases and J lost 7; bases outside the gene matches: 9. The V gene's germline CDR1 is MNHEY and CDR2 SVGAGI. The CDR3 reads CASTKPGQANEQFF. For the CDR3, the DNA is TGTGCCAGCACCAAACCGGGACAGGCTAATGAGCAGTTCTTC.

This sequence joins TRBV13 and TRBJ2-3; D possibly uses TRBD1 or TRBD2 (5 bases each). From germline, CDR1 is PRHDT and CDR2 FYEKMQ (reference sequence). There are 14 residues in the CDR3. Trimming stripped 6 bases from V and 11 bases from J, with 21 bases between. The CDR3 here is CASRSILRGALQYF. In DNA form, the CDR3 reads TGTGCCAGCAGGTCCATTCTGAGGGGAGCATTGCAGTATTTT.

This clone was detected only a few times. This rearrangement joins TRBV19 to TRBJ2-1; D gene ambiguous. The CDR3 runs 14 residues. V lost 1 base to trimming and J lost 10 bases, with 14 bases between them. Germline CDR1 reads LNHDA; CDR2 reads SQIVND (reference sequence). The CDR3 DNA is TGTGCCAGTAGTATAGTAGACGGCCCTCAGGAGCAGTTCTTC. Protein sequence: CASSIVDGPQEQFF.

The V and J genes are TRBV6-5 and TRBJ2-1, with 8 bases that match TRBD2. V lost 4 bases and J lost 6; bases outside the gene matches: 5. Germline lookup yields CDR1 MNHEY and CDR2 SVGAGI. The CDR3 sequence is 14 residues long. CDR3 nucleotide sequence: TGTGCCAGCAGTTCGTCGGGGGGGCCCAATGAGCAGTTCTTC. Its protein is CASSSSGGPNEQFF.

V is TRBV4-2 and J is TRBJ1-6, with D possibly being TRBD1 (6 bases). CDR3 length: 18 residues. The ends were cut back, 0 bases at V and 4 bases at J, with 16 bases in the middle. Looked up from germline, CDR1 is LGHNA and CDR2 is YNFKEQ. The CDR3 is CASSQERQVGVYNSPLHF. CDR3 coding DNA: TGTGCCAGCAGCCAAGAAAGACAGGTTGGAGTATATAATTCACCCCTCCACTTT.

V and J are TRBV27 and TRBJ1-5, with TRBD1 as a possible D gene (6 bases). Germline V lookup: CDR1 MNHEY, CDR2 SMNVEV (reference sequence). The CDR3 has 14 residues. Trimming took 4 bases from V and 3 from J, leaving 10 bases between them. CDR3 DNA sequence: TGTGCCAGCAGTTCCCGGACAGACAATCAGCCCCAGCATTTT. It yields the protein CASSSRTDNQPQHF.

The J gene is TRBJ2-3, the V gene TRBV30; 8 nucleotides align to TRBD2. CDR1 GTSNPN and CDR2 SVGIG come from the germline V gene (reference sequence). The CDR3 runs to 15 residues. With 2 bases clipped from V and 2 bases from J, the junction kept 6 bases outside the gene matches. The CDR3 reads CAWSLLREVTDTQYF. The CDR3 DNA sequence: TGTGCCTGGAGTCTACTGCGGGAGGTCACAGATACGCAGTATTTT.

The rearrangement uses TRBV5-1 and TRBJ1-4, with D possibly being TRBD1 (5 bases). CDR3 length: 17 residues. Germline assignment: CDR1 SGHRS and CDR2 YFSETQ. Trimming took 0 bases from V and 0 from J, leaving 12 bases between them. CDR3 DNA: TGCGCCAGCAGCTTGGGAAGACAGACCTCAACTAATGAAAAACTGTTTTTT. This sequence encodes CASSLGRQTSTNEKLFF.

The CDR3 DNA sequence: TGTGCCACAGGAGACAGGCTCTACGAGCAGTACTTC. Translated: CATGDRLYEQYF. The J gene is TRBJ2-7, the V gene TRBV6-6, with a possible D match to TRBD1 (6 bases). Per the germline V gene, CDR1 is MNHNY and CDR2 is SVGAGI (reference sequence). The CDR3 is made up of 12 amino acids. Trimming left V 10 bases short and J 3 bases short, with 13 bases between.

The V and J genes are TRBV11-3 and TRBJ1-5, with 9 bases that match TRBD1. V dropped 5 bases and J dropped 0; count of bases not matched to a gene: 11. Germline V lookup: CDR1 SGHNT, CDR2 YENEEA. The CDR3 loop spans 18 amino acids. CDR3 residues: CASSHDRGVPNSNQPQHF. The CDR3 DNA reads TGTGCCAGCAGCCATGACAGGGGGGTCCCCAATAGCAATCAGCCCCAGCATTTT.

The chain employs TRBV27 and TRBJ2-7; possible D gene TRBD1, 5 bases. CDR3 length: 15 residues. V was clipped by 7 bases and J by 3 bases, with 19 bases between them. Per the germline V gene, CDR1 is MNHEY and CDR2 is SMNVEV (reference sequence). CDR3 loop: CASTPNGVGDYEQYF. In DNA form, the CDR3 reads TGTGCCAGCACCCCAAACGGTGTAGGGGACTACGAGCAGTACTTC.